What follows are 4 T cell receptor beta chains derived from one specimen sequenced in a study of cytomegalovirus exposure and HLA in healthy donors. Sequencing was performed with immunoSEQ multiplex PCR; in TCRdb, only in-frame clones are kept and a portion is missing. The sample has 150,000 to 200,000 clones; 86% are singletons. The specimen sequenced was PBMCs. The receptors were gathered from a man aged 18-30 years in good health and CMV-seropositive.

The chain is built from TRBV6-4 and TRBJ2-1; TRBD2 matches 8 bases. The trim removed 2 bases at V and 3 bases at J, leaving 9 bases unmatched. Looked up from germline, CDR1 is MRHNA and CDR2 is SNTAGT. The CDR3 runs to 17 residues. The chain's CDR3 is CASSDPQLTSDYNEQFF. CDR3 sequence (DNA): TGTGCCAGCAGTGACCCCCAGTTGACTAGCGACTACAATGAGCAGTTCTTC.

V and J are TRBV20-1 and TRBJ2-7; TRBD1 matches at 7 bases. Germline assignment: CDR1 DFQATT and CDR2 SNEGSKA (reference sequence). J was trimmed by 5 bases and V by 6 bases; bases with no gene match: 4. The length of the CDR3 is 11 residues. The CDR3 loop reads CSAAQGNEQYF. Here the CDR3 DNA reads TGCAGTGCCGCACAGGGGAACGAGCAGTACTTC.

This chain connects TRBV2 to TRBJ1-4; maybe TRBD1 (6 bases). Germline CDR1 and CDR2: SNHLY and FYNNEI. The germline V and J ends were trimmed by 7 bases and 0 bases, with 18 bases remaining between them. This CDR3 is 17 amino acids long. Written as DNA, the CDR3 is TGTGCCAGCAATGGGGGGGCGACCCATGCAACTAATGAAAAACTGTTTTTT. Encoded protein: CASNGGATHATNEKLFF.

This chain links TRBV2 with TRBJ2-3; D unclear. The CDR3 extends over 13 amino acids. With 8 bases removed from V and 2 bases from J, the gap between germline ends came to 11 bases. Germline V gene data show CDR1 as SNHLY and CDR2 as FYNNEI. The CDR3 loop is CASGSEYTDTQYF. For the CDR3, the DNA is TGTGCCAGCGGCAGCGAATACACAGATACGCAGTATTTT. The full variable domain, its missing parts supplied by reference TRBV2 and TRBJ2-3, is EPEVTQTPSHQVTQMGQEVILRCVPISNHLYFYWYRQILGQKVEFLVSFYNNEISEKSEIFDDQFSVERPDGSNFTLKIRSTKLEDSAMYFCASGSEYTDTQYFGPGTRLTVL.